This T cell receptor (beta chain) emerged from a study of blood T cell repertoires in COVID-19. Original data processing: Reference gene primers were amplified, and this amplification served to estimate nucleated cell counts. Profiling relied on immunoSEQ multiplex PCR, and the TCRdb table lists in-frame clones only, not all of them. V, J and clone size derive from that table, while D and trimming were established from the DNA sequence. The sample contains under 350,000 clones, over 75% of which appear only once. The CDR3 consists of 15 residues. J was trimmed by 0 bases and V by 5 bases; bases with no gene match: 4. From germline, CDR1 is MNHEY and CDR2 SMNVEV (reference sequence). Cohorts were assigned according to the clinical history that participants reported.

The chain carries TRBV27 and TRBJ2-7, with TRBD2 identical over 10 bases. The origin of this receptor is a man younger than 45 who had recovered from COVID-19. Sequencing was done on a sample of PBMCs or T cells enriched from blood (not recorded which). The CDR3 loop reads CASSPLAGSSYEQYF. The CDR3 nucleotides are TGTGCCAGCAGTCCACTAGCGGGATCCTCCTACGAGCAGTACTTC.